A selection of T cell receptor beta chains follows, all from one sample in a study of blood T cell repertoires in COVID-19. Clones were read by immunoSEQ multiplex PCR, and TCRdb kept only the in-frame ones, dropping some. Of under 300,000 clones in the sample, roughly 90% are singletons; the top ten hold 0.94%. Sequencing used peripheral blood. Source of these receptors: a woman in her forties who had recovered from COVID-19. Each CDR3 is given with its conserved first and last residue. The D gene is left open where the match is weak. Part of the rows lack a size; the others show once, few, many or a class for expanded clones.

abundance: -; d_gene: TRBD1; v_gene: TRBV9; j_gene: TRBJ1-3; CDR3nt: TGTGCCAGCAGCCAGACAGGGGACTCTGGAAACACCATATATTTT; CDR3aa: CASSQTGDSGNTIYF
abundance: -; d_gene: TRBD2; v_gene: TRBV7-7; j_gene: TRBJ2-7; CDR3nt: TGTGCTAGCAGCTTAGGCGGGAGGCTAGAACGGCAGTACTTC; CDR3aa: CASSLGGRLERQYF
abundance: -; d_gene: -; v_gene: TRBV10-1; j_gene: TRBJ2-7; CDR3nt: TGCGCCAGTATCGTAGCGGTCGAGCAGTACTTC; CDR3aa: CASIVAVEQYF
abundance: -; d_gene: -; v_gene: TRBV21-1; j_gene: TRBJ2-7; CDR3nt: TGTGCCATACAGGGGGCCTGTTACGAGCAGTACTTC; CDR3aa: CAIQGACYEQYF
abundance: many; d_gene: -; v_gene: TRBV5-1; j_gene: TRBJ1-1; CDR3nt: TGCGCCAGCAGCGGGCAGGGGAACACTGAAGCTTTCTTT; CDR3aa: CASSGQGNTEAFF
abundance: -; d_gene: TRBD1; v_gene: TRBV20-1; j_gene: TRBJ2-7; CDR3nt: TGCAGTGCTAGTCGCTCGCTGGACAGGGGGCCCGAGCAGTACTTC; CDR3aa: CSASRSLDRGPEQYF
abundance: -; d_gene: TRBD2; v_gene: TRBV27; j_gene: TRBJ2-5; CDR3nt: TGTGCCAGCAGTCAGGGACTAGCGGGAGAGACCCAGTACTTC; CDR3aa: CASSQGLAGETQYF
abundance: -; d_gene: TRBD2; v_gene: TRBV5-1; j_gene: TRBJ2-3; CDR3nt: TGCGCCAGCAGCTTGGGTAGCGGGAGGTCCATGGGCACAGATACGCAGTATTTT; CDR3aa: CASSLGSGRSMGTDTQYF
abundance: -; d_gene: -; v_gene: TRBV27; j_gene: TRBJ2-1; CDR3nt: TGTGCCAGCAGTTCAACGGGGTACAATGAGCAGTTCTTC; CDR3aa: CASSSTGYNEQFF
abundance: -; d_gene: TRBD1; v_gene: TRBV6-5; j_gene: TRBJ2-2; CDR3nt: TGTGCCAGCAGTAGGACAGGGAACGGCGGGGAGCTGTTTTTT; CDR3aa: CASSRTGNGGELFF
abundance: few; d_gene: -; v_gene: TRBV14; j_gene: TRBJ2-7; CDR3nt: TGTGCCACCTCCACAGGTCGGGTCGGCGAGCAGTACTTC; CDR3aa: CATSTGRVGEQYF
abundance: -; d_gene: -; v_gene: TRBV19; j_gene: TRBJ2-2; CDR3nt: TGTGCCAGTAGTATTCGGGTGTTAGGTACCGGGGAGCTGTTTTTT; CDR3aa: CASSIRVLGTGELFF
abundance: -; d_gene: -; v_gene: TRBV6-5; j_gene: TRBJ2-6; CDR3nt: TGTGCCAGCAGTTACTCTTGGGCGAGTGGGGCCAACGTCCTGACTTTC; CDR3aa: CASSYSWASGANVLTF
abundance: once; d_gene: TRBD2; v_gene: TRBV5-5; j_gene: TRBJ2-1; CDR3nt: TGTGCCAGCAGCCCCAGGACTAGCGGGAATGCCCCACTCTACGGTGAGCAGTTCTTC; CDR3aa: CASSPRTSGNAPLYGEQFF
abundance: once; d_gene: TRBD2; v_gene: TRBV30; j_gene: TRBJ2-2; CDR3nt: TGTGCCTGGAGCGGACTAGCGGGAGCATCCGGGGAGCTGTTTTTT; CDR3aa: CAWSGLAGASGELFF
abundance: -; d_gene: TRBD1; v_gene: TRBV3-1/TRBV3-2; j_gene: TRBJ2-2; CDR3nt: TGTGCCAGCAGCCAATCACAGGGGTTCGGGGAGCTGTTTTTT; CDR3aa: CASSQSQGFGELFF
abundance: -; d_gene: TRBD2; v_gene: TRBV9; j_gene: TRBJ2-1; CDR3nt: TGTGCCAGCGGAACTAGCGGGAGTACCCACAATGAGCAGTTCTTC; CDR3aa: CASGTSGSTHNEQFF
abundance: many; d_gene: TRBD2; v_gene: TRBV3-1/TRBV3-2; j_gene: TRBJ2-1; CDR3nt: TGTGCCAGCAGCCGAGGGACTAGCGGGACCAATGAGCAGTTCTTC; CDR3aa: CASSRGTSGTNEQFF
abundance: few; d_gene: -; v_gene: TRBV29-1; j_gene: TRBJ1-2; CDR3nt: TGCAGCGCCTCTCCCAGCGACTATGGCTACACCTTC; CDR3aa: CSASPSDYGYTF
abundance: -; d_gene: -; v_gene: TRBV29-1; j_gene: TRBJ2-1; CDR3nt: TGCAGCGTTGTTGTTAGTCGCAATGAGCAGTTCTTC; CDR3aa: CSVVVSRNEQFF
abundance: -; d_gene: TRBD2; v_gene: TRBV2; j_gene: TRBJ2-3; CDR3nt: TGTGCCAGCAGTACCACTAGCGCCACGGATACGCAGTATTTT; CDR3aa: CASSTTSATDTQYF
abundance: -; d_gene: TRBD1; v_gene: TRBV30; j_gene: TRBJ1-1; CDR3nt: TGTGCCTGGAGTCGGACAGGGGAGACTGAAGCTTTCTTT; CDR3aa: CAWSRTGETEAFF
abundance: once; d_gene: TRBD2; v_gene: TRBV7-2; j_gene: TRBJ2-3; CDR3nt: TGTGCCAGCAGCTTACTTCGGGGGACTACCACAGATACGCAGTATTTT; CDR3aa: CASSLLRGTTTDTQYF
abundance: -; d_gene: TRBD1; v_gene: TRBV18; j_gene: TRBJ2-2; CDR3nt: TGTGCCAGCTCACCTGCGGTACAGGGGGCGAACACCGGGGAGCTGTTTTTT; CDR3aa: CASSPAVQGANTGELFF
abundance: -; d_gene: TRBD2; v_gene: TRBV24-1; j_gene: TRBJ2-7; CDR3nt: TGTGCCACCAGTGACGGAGCCCTAGCGGGAGAGCACCACGAGCAGTACTTC; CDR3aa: CATSDGALAGEHHEQYF
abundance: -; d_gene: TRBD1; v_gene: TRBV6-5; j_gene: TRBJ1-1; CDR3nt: TGTGCCAGCGCCCGGGGACAGGGGGCAAACACTGAAGCTTTCTTT; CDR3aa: CASARGQGANTEAFF
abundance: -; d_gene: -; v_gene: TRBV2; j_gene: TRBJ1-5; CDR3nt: TGTGCCAGCAGCAAAAGACAGGATCAGCCCCAGCATTTT; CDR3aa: CASSKRQDQPQHF
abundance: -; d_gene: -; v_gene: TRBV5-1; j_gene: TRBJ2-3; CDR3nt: TGCGCCAGCAGCTTGGGGCTAGCGGAAGGGGGATTCACAGATACGCAGTATTTT; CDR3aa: CASSLGLAEGGFTDTQYF
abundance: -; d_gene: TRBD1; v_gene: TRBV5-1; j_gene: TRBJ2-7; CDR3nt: TGCGCCAGCAGCCTTGACAGGGTGAACGAGCAGTACTTC; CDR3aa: CASSLDRVNEQYF
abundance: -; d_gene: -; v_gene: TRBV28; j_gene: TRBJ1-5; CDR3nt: TGTGCCAGCAGCCCAGTGGAAGGGACAAATCAGCCCCAGCATTTT; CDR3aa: CASSPVEGTNQPQHF
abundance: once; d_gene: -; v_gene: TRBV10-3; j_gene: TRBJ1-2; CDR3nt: TGTGCCATCAGTGCTGTGGCCAACGGCTACACCTTC; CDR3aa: CAISAVANGYTF
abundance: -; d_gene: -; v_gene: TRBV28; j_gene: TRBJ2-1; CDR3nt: TGTGCCAGCCAACAGGGCATCAATGAGCAGTTCTTC; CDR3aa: CASQQGINEQFF
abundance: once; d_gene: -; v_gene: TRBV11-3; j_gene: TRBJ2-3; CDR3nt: TGTGCCAGCAGCCCCGTCCGGACCGGGGGTACGCAGTATTTT; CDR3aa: CASSPVRTGGTQYF
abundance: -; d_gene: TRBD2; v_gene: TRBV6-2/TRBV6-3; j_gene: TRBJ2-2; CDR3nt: TGTGCCAGCAGTTACGGACTAGCGGGAAGGGAGAACACCGGGGAGCTGTTTTTT; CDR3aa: CASSYGLAGRENTGELFF
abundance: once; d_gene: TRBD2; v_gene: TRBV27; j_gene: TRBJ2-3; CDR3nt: TGTGCCAGCGGATACGCCCACGGGGTAGCGGGACTTCCTCGCACAGATACGCAGTATTTT; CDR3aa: CASGYAHGVAGLPRTDTQYF
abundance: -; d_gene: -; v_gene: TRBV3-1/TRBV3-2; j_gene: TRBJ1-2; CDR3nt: TGTGCCAGCAGCCAAGATGAAGGCAGGGGCTATGGCTACACCTTC; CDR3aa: CASSQDEGRGYGYTF
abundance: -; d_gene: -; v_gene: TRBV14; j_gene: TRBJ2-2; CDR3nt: TGTGCCAGCAGCCATCAGTCGTTACTAGCCCACACCGGGGAGCTGTTTTTT; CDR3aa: CASSHQSLLAHTGELFF
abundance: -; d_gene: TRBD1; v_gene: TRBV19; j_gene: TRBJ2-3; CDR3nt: TGTGCCAGTAGTATTGGTCAGGGGGCAGATACGCAGTATTTT; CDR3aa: CASSIGQGADTQYF
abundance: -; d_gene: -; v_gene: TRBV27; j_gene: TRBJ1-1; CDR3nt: TGTGCCGTTGCTCGAGCAGGTAACACTGAAGCTTTCTTT; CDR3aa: CAVARAGNTEAFF
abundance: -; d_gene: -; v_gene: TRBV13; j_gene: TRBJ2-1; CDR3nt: TGTGCCAGCAGCTTATCCTGGGGCCTGAATGAGCAGTTCTTC; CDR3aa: CASSLSWGLNEQFF
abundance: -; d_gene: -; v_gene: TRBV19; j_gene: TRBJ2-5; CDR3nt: TGTGCCAGTAGTATAGGGCGGGTCCAAGAGACCCAGTACTTC; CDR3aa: CASSIGRVQETQYF
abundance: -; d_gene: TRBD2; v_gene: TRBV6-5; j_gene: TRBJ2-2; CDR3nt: TGTGCCAGCAGTTACGGGCGGGGGAGCACCGGGGAGCTGTTTTTT; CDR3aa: CASSYGRGSTGELFF
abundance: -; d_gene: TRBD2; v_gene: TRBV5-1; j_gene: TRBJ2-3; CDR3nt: TGCGCCAGCAGCTTACTAGCGGGAGTAGGAGATACGCAGTATTTT; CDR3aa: CASSLLAGVGDTQYF
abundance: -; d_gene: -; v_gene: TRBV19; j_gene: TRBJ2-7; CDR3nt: TGTGCCAGTAGTGAACAGGTGAGCTCCTACGAGCAGTACTTC; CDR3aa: CASSEQVSSYEQYF
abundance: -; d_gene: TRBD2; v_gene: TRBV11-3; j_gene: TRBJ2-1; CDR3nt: TGTGCCAGCAGCCCTCCGACTAGCGGTAACCTCTCCTACAATGAGCAGTTCTTC; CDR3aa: CASSPPTSGNLSYNEQFF
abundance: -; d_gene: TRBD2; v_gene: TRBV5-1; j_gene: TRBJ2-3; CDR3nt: TGCGCCAGCAGCTTGGCGTTAGCGGGGGACACAGATACGCAGTATTTT; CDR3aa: CASSLALAGDTDTQYF
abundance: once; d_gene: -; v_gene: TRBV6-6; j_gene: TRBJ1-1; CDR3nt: TGTGCCAGCAGTTACTCCCCGGGGGGGAACACTGAAGCTTTCTTT; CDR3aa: CASSYSPGGNTEAFF
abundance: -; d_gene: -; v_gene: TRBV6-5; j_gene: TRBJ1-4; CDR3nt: TGTGCCAGCAGCTTGGTAGTTAATGAAAAACTGTTTTTT; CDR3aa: CASSLVVNEKLFF